The clone carrying this T cell receptor beta chain was counted between two and nine times. Its antigen is as yet unknown. The library was built from roughly 400 ng RNA with molecular barcoded adaptors for alpha/delta and beta/gamma chains. From the reads, TCRdb called clonotypes with MiXCR, one entry per CDR3 protein. The table shows about 63,000 distinct CDR3 sequences, with approximately 15% occurring only once. These data belong to a study of read filtering for tumor transcriptome and immune sequencing. Study information: DNase treatment preceded whole-transcriptome library preparation. RNA-seq yielded only roughly 75 to 1,300 TCR reads, IR-seq about 4.05 to 10.27 million.

Study results and caveats: Single-read clonotypes: roughly 81% of IR-seq clonotypes (around 3.6% of reads), 60% to 75% of RNA-seq clonotypes (44.6% of reads). This fraction held mixed bone marrow immune cells after CD138-negative sorting.

This CDR3 is 15 amino acids long. The germline V gene encodes CDR1 MNHNY and CDR2 SVGAGI (reference sequence). V lost 2 bases to trimming and J lost 2 bases; unmatched junction nucleotides: 6. The sample taken for sequencing was a population of CD138-negative cells sorted from bone marrow. This receptor was taken from a donor at least 40 years old with multiple myeloma. V gene TRBV6-6 combines with J gene TRBJ2-7, with 7 bases lining up with TRBD1. As DNA, the CDR3 is TGTGCCAGCAGTTACACAGGGGAGAAGACCTACGAGCAGTACTTC. Protein product: CASSYTGEKTYEQYF.